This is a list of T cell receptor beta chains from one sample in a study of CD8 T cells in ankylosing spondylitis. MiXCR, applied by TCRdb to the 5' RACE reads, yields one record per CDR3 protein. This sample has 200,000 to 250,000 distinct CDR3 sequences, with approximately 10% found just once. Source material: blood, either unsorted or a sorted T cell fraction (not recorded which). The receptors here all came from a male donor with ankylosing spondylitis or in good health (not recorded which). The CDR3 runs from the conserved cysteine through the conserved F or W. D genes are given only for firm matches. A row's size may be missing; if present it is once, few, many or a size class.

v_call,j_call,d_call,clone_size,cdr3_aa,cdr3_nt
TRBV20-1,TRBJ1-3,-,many,CSARSVDGGNTIYF,TGCAGTGCTAGAAGTGTGGACGGTGGAAACACCATATATTTT
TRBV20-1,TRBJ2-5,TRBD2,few,CSAGKTGTSPGGSQYF,TGCAGTGCTGGGAAGACCGGGACTAGCCCCGGCGGCTCCCAGTACTTC
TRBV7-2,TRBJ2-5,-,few,CASSPPTSSQETQYF,TGTGCCAGCAGCCCGCCTACTAGTTCCCAAGAGACCCAGTACTTC
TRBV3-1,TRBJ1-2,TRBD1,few,CASSQEDRGHLNGYTF,TGTGCCAGCAGCCAAGAGGACAGGGGACATCTAAATGGCTACACCTTC
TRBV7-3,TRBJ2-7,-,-,CASSLRGGTDSYEQYF,TGTGCCAGCAGCTTAAGGGGCGGGACAGACTCCTACGAGCAGTACTTC
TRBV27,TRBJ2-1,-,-,CASSIRGQGEGEQFF,TGTGCCAGCAGTATAAGGGGCCAGGGGGAGGGTGAGCAGTTCTTC
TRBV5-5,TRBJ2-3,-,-,CASSLERAADTQYF,TGTGCCAGCAGCTTGGAGCGGGCCGCAGATACGCAGTATTTT
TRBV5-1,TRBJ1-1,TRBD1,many,CASSLGPGQARTEAFF,TGCGCCAGCAGCTTGGGCCCGGGACAGGCAAGGACTGAAGCTTTCTTT
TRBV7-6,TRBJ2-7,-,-,CASSFLSGDGNYEQYF,TGTGCCAGCAGCTTTCTTTCGGGGGACGGAAACTACGAGCAGTACTTC
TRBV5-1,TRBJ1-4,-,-,CASSSFGQGNNEKLFF,TGCGCCAGCAGCTCCTTCGGGCAGGGGAACAATGAAAAACTGTTTTTT
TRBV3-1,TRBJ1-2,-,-,CASSNRYGYTF,TGTGCCAGCTCAAACAGATATGGCTACACCTTC
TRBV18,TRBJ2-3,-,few,CASSPEGGRDTQYF,TGTGCCAGCTCACCGGAGGGGGGCCGGGATACGCAGTATTTT
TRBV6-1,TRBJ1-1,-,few,CASSESDLAFF,TGTGCCAGCAGTGAATCGGACTTGGCTTTCTTT
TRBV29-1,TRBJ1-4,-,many,CSGWTVGEKLFF,TGCAGCGGATGGACAGTCGGGGAAAAACTGTTTTTT
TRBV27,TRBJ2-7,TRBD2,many,CASSFGGFSSYEQYF,TGTGCCAGCAGTTTCGGGGGGTTTAGCTCCTACGAGCAGTACTTC
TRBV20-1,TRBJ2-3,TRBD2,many,CSARGSGRGATDTQYF,TGCAGTGCTAGAGGATCTGGGCGGGGGGCCACAGATACGCAGTATTTT
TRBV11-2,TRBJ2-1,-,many,CASSLAGRGAVDEQFF,TGTGCCAGCAGCTTAGCGGGTCGGGGGGCTGTCGATGAGCAGTTCTTC
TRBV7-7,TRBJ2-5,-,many,CASSSLLTGQETQYF,TGTGCTAGCAGCTCTCTGCTAACGGGACAAGAGACCCAGTACTTC
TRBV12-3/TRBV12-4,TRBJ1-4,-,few,CASSLDSELFF,TGTGCCAGCAGTTTAGACTCCGAACTGTTTTTT
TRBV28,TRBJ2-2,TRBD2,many,CASSRPGGRRTGELFF,TGTGCCAGCAGTCGGCCGGGGGGGCGTCGCACCGGGGAGCTGTTTTTT
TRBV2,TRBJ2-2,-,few,CASSGWSPGELFF,TGTGCCAGCAGTGGGTGGTCCCCCGGGGAGCTGTTTTTT
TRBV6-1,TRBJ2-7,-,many,CASRPYRDQPYEQYF,TGTGCCAGCAGGCCCTACAGGGACCAACCCTACGAGCAGTACTTC
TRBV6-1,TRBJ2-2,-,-,CASTGQGNTGELFF,TGTGCCAGCACTGGGCAGGGCAACACCGGGGAGCTGTTTTTT
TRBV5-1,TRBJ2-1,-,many,CASSLSGTDYNEQFF,TGCGCCAGCAGCTTATCTGGGACCGATTACAATGAGCAGTTCTTC
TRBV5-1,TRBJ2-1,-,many,CASSLQGTYNEQFF,TGCGCCAGCAGCTTACAGGGTACCTACAATGAGCAGTTCTTC
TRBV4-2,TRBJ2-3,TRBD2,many,CASSLLSGGSTDTQYF,TGTGCCAGCAGCCTACTCTCGGGGGGGAGCACAGATACGCAGTATTTT
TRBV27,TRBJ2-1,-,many,CASKSPGDLGNEQFF,TGTGCCTCCAAATCCCCGGGGGACCTAGGGAATGAGCAGTTCTTC
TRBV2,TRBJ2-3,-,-,CASISGGMVTDTQYF,TGTGCCAGCATATCCGGGGGCATGGTCACAGATACGCAGTATTTT
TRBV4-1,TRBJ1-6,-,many,CASSQDNPSYSPLHF,TGCGCCAGCAGCCAAGATAACCCAAGTTATTCACCCCTCCACTTT
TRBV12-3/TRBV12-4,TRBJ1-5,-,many,CASSASGGEGQPQHF,TGTGCCAGCAGTGCCTCGGGGGGAGAGGGTCAGCCCCAGCATTTT
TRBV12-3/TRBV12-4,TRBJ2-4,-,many,CASLIGFKNIQYF,TGTGCCAGCCTGATCGGATTCAAAAACATTCAGTACTTC
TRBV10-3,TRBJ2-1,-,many,CAISDPRGASDEQFF,TGTGCCATCAGTGACCCGAGGGGAGCTAGCGATGAGCAGTTCTTC
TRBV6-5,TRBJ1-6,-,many,CASSIPRGPLHF,TGTGCCAGCAGTATCCCCCGGGGACCCCTCCACTTT
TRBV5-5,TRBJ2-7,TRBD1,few,CASSSGQGTLSYEQYF,TGTGCCAGCAGCTCCGGACAGGGGACCCTCTCCTACGAGCAGTACTTC
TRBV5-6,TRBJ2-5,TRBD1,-,CASSLPTGQGRETQYF,TGTGCCAGCAGCTTGCCCACTGGACAGGGGAGAGAGACCCAGTACTTC
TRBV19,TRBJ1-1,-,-,CASTLSGEGNTEAFF,TGTGCCAGTACCCTCTCCGGGGAGGGTAACACTGAAGCTTTCTTT
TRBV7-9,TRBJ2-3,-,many,CASSLGQTGTTDTQYF,TGTGCCAGCAGCTTAGGTCAAACAGGGACCACAGATACGCAGTATTTT
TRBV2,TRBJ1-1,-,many,CASGQLMNTEAFF,TGTGCCAGCGGACAGCTCATGAACACTGAAGCTTTCTTT
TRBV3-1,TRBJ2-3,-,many,CASSQDKQYF,TGTGCCAGCAGCCAAGATAAGCAGTATTTT
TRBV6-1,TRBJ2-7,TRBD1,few,CASSEVTGVAYEQYF,TGTGCCAGCAGTGAAGTGACAGGGGTTGCCTACGAGCAGTACTTC
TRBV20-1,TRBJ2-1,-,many,CSARDYGARSSYNEQFF,TGCAGTGCTAGAGATTATGGCGCCAGGAGCTCCTACAATGAGCAGTTCTTC
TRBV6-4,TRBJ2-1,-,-,CASSEGGGTYNEQFF,TGTGCCAGCAGTGAAGGAGGGGGAACCTACAATGAGCAGTTCTTC
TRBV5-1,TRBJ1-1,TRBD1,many,CASSWTGELIAEAFF,TGCGCCAGCAGCTGGACAGGGGAATTGATCGCTGAAGCTTTCTTT
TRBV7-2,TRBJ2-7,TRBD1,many,CASSQSGQVYEQYF,TGTGCCAGCAGCCAATCGGGACAGGTCTACGAGCAGTACTTC
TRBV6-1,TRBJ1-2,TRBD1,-,CASRWTGSSLYGYTF,TGTGCCAGCAGATGGACAGGGTCGTCCCTCTATGGCTACACCTTC
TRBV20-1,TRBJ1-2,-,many,CSPADRAWYGYTF,TGCAGTCCGGCCGATAGGGCGTGGTATGGCTACACCTTC
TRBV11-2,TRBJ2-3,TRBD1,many,CASSLDPDRSTGSF,TGTGCCAGCAGCTTAGACCCGGACCGGTCGACAGGGTCTTTT
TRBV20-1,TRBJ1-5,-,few,CSARNQPQHF,TGCAGTGCTAGAAACCAGCCCCAGCATTTT
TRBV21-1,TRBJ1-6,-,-,CASSKVGLMNSPLHF,TGTGCCAGCAGCAAAGTAGGACTCATGAATTCACCCCTCCACTTT